Below, 21 T cell receptor beta chains from the same sample are listed, as sequenced in a study of CD4 T cells in relation to SARS-CoV-2 and coronaviruses. Clones were read by immunoSEQ multiplex PCR, and TCRdb kept only the in-frame ones, dropping some. The sample lists some 42,000 clones; roughly 88% were seen once. Sequencing was performed on memory CD4+ T cells from PBMCs. These receptor sequences come from an adult with COVID-19.

The gene calls are TRBV5-1 and TRBJ2-7; 7 bases are shared with TRBD1. CDR3 length equals 14 residues. Germline V CDR1 and CDR2: SGHRS, YFSETQ. V lost 0 bases, J lost 5 bases, and 5 bases stayed unmatched. The CDR3 DNA reads TGCGCCAGCAGCTTGGCGACAGGGCACCACGAGCAGTACTTC. Encoded protein: CASSLATGHHEQYF.

In DNA, the CDR3 is TGCAGCGTTGCTTCGGGGGGTCTAGAGACCCAGTACTTC. Amino acid sequence: CSVASGGLETQYF. The chain links TRBV29-1 to TRBJ2-5, with 7 bases that match TRBD2. Germline assignment: CDR1 SQVTM and CDR2 ANQGSEA. This CDR3 region has 13 residues. With 4 bases clipped from V and 4 bases from J, the junction kept 6 bases outside the gene matches.

V is TRBV7-9 and J is TRBJ2-7, with D unresolved. This CDR3 spans 12 amino acids. The V gene's germline CDR1 is SEHNR and CDR2 FQNEAQ (reference sequence). Between the trimmed V and J ends, which lost 4 bases and 4 bases, there was a span of 8 bases. CDR3 DNA sequence: TGTGCCAGCAGCTCTGACCTTTACGAGCAGTACTTC. This codes for CASSSDLYEQYF.

The chain joins TRBV20-1 to TRBJ2-5, with D hard to call. The germline CDR1 and CDR2 sequences are DFQATT and SNEGSKA (reference sequence). The CDR3 sequence is 8 residues long. The chain's CDR3 is CSPQTQYF. The CDR3 DNA is TGCAGCCCCCAGACCCAGTACTTC.

The rearrangement joins TRBV9 to TRBJ2-3, with a possible D match to TRBD1 (6 bases). There are 13 residues in the CDR3. V was shortened by 6 bases and J by 3 bases, with 11 bases between the two germline ends. Germline lookup yields CDR1 SGDLS and CDR2 YYNGEE. The CDR3: CASTAGVTDTQYF. In DNA, the CDR3 is TGTGCCAGCACGGCAGGGGTAACAGATACGCAGTATTTT.

This clone was seen only a few times. The CDR3 sequence: CASSLGYSYNSPLHF. The CDR3 DNA sequence: TGTGCCAGCAGCTTGGGGTACTCCTATAATTCACCCCTCCACTTT. The J gene is TRBJ1-6, the V gene TRBV5-8; D is unresolved. V lost 0 bases, J lost 0 bases, and 4 bases lay in between. Germline CDR1 reads SGHTS; CDR2 reads YDEGEE. The CDR3 has 15 residues. Full variable domain (missing parts from reference TRBV5-8 and TRBJ1-6): EAGVTQSPTHLIKTRGQQATLRCSPISGHTSVYWYQQALGLGLQFLLWYDEGEERNRGNFPPRFSGRQFPNYSSELNVNALELEDSALYLCASSLGYSYNSPLHFGNGTRLTVT.

This clone was seen only a few times. The rearrangement links TRBV7-9 to TRBJ2-5; 7 nucleotides agree with TRBD2. CDR3 size: 15 residues. The V gene's germline CDR1 is SEHNR and CDR2 FQNEAQ (reference sequence). J was trimmed by 2 bases and V by 3 bases; bases with no gene match: 6. CDR3 DNA: TGTGCCAGCAGCTTCCGGGACTATCAGCAAGAGACCCAGTACTTC. It specifies CASSFRDYQQETQYF.

This chain uses TRBV18 with TRBJ2-2; D not resolved. The V gene lost 1 base and the J gene lost 0 bases, with 12 bases spanning the gap. Germline-derived CDR1 and CDR2 are KGHSH and LQKENI. The CDR3 has 17 residues. CDR3 DNA sequence: TGTGCCAGCTCACCACAGGTGGCCAGTCCGAACACCGGGGAGCTGTTTTTT. Translating it yields CASSPQVASPNTGELFF.

This rearrangement joins TRBV11-3 to TRBJ2-1; TRBD2 matches at 10 bases. V trimming: 4 bases; J trimming: 10 bases; junction bases outside the gene matches: 10. The CDR3 runs 15 residues. The V gene's germline CDR1 is SGHNT and CDR2 YENEEA. CDR3 residues: CASSSETSGPLEQFF. CDR3 DNA sequence: TGTGCCAGCAGCTCAGAGACTAGCGGGCCGCTGGAGCAGTTCTTC.

The table lists this clone with a count of one. The chain joins TRBV11-2 to TRBJ2-5; 8 bases are shared with TRBD2. V trimming: 4 bases; J trimming: 3 bases; junction bases outside the gene matches: 4. The CDR3 is 14 amino acids. Germline CDR1 is SGHAT and CDR2 is FQNNGV. CDR3 nucleotide sequence: TGTGCCAGCAGCTACGGGGGGGCCGAAGAGACCCAGTACTTC. It encodes CASSYGGAEETQYF.

The chain links TRBV11-3 to TRBJ2-5; D ambiguous. Trimming stripped 5 bases from V and 3 bases from J, with 7 bases between. There are 12 residues in the CDR3. CDR1 is SGHNT, CDR2 YENEEA, per germline. CDR3 sequence: CASSPWEETQYF. The CDR3, as DNA: TGTGCCAGCAGCCCCTGGGAAGAGACCCAGTACTTC.

The DNA for the CDR3 is TGTGCCTGGATGGACAGGAGTTGTTATGGCTACACCTTC. It translates to CAWMDRSCYGYTF. The rearrangement joins TRBV30 to TRBJ1-2; 7 bases are shared with TRBD1. The CDR3 is made up of 13 amino acids. Germline CDR1 and CDR2: GTSNPN and SVGIG (reference sequence). The junction had 7 bases not matched to a gene; V was cut back by 4 bases and J by 5 bases.

V and J are TRBV20-1 and TRBJ1-2; D unresolved. Trimming left V 0 bases short and J 8 bases short, with 4 bases between. Germline lookup yields CDR1 DFQATT and CDR2 SNEGSKA (reference sequence). CDR3 length equals 10 residues. CDR3 DNA sequence: TGCAGTGCTAGAGACAGGGGCTACACCTTC. Its translation: CSARDRGYTF.

The sample holds one count of this clone. The gene calls are TRBV7-6 and TRBJ2-7; D not certain. Trimming stripped 2 bases from V and 0 bases from J, with 5 bases between. CDR3 length: 13 amino acids. Germline CDR1 reads SGHVS; CDR2 reads FNYEAQ. CDR3 sequence (DNA): TGTGCCAGCAGCTTAACAGCCTCCTACGAGCAGTACTTC. This encodes CASSLTASYEQYF.

J is TRBJ2-3 and V is TRBV25-1, with D hard to call. The CDR3 spans 14 residues. CDR1 and CDR2 (germline): MGHDK, SYGVNS. Between the trimmed V and J ends, which lost 1 base and 2 bases, there was a span of 7 bases. CDR3 DNA sequence: TGTGCCAGCAGTGAATTTAGAAACACAGATACGCAGTATTTT. Translating it yields CASSEFRNTDTQYF.

The table lists this clone with a few counts. CDR3 in DNA: TGTGCCAGCAGTGAAACAGGGGGCGATACCGGGGAGCTGTTTTTT. This codes for CASSETGGDTGELFF. This chain uses TRBV6-4 with TRBJ2-2; 9 positions agree with TRBD1. Trimming took 3 bases from V and 5 from J; bases not matched to a gene: 4. This CDR3 comprises 15 residues. Germline V gene sequence: CDR1 MRHNA, CDR2 SNTAGT.

The CDR3 spells CATSRSQSLYGYTF. CDR3 DNA sequence: TGTGCCACCAGCAGGTCACAGAGTCTCTATGGCTACACCTTC. The chain links TRBV15 to TRBJ1-2; no clear D gene. CDR1 and CDR2 (germline): LNHNV, YYDKDF (reference sequence). Between the trimmed V and J ends, which lost 3 bases and 4 bases, there was a span of 12 bases. CDR3 length equals 14 residues. Based on the CDR3 plus reference TRBV15 and TRBJ1-2, the full variable domain is DAMVIQNPRYQVTQFGKPVTLSCSQTLNHNVMYWYQQKSSQAPKLLFHYYDKDFNNEADTPDNFQSRRPNTSFCFLDIRSPGLGDTAMYLCATSRSQSLYGYTFGSGTRLTVV.

This clone was counted a single time. The gene calls are TRBV14 and TRBJ1-4, with D tentatively TRBD1 (6 bases). The germline gives CDR1 SGHDN, CDR2 FVKESK. The CDR3 sequence is 15 residues long. V lost 1 base and J 8 bases, leaving 14 bases between the germline ends. The CDR3 bases are TGTGCCAGCAGCCAAGCGGTGCCAGGGGTGGAAAAACTGTTTTTT. It encodes CASSQAVPGVEKLFF.

V gene TRBV6-5 combines with J gene TRBJ2-5; 11 bases agree with TRBD2. Germline trimming cut 6 bases from V and 10 bases from J; bases unmatched to any gene: 10. The CDR3 loop spans 14 amino acids. CDR1 MNHEY and CDR2 SVGAGI come from the germline V gene. The CDR3 DNA reads as TGTGCCAGCAGGGACCAGACTAGCGGGGCCCTCCAGTACTTC. It yields the protein CASRDQTSGALQYF.

The rearrangement links TRBV2 to TRBJ1-1; 7 nucleotides align to TRBD1. V was pared by 6 bases and J by 4 bases, with 8 bases of the junction left unmatched. The CDR3 length is 14 residues. Germline lookup yields CDR1 SNHLY and CDR2 FYNNEI. The CDR3 sequence is CASSVTGLGTEAFF. The CDR3 region has the DNA TGTGCCAGCAGCGTGACAGGGTTGGGCACTGAAGCTTTCTTT.

The chain combines TRBV3-1 (or the pseudogene TRBV3-2) with TRBJ1-5, with TRBD1 matching over 10 bases. Germline trimming cut 4 bases from V and 7 bases from J; bases unmatched to any gene: 4. This CDR3 has 14 residues. Per the germline V gene, CDR1 is LGHDT and CDR2 is YNNKEL (reference sequence). The DNA for the CDR3 is TGTGCCAGCAGCCTAGGGACAGGGGACCAGCCCCAGCATTTT. Protein: CASSLGTGDQPQHF.